One and the same sample provided the 23 T cell receptor beta chains below, sequenced in a study of early T cells in non-severe SARS-CoV-2 infection. TCRdb re-analysed the 5' RACE reads in MiXCR, keeping a single row per CDR3 protein. The sample gives 50,000 to 70,000 distinct CDR3 sequences, 9.5% to 15% of which show up once; about 1.3% is in the top ten. Sequenced: whole blood. These receptor sequences come from an adult who was a healthcare worker with PCR-confirmed SARS-CoV-2 infection or an uninfected control (not recorded which).

V gene TRBV12-5 combines with J gene TRBJ1-5; 7 bases line up with TRBD1. CDR3 size: 13 residues. Per germline, CDR1 LGHNT and CDR2 FRNRAP. The junction had 4 bases not matched to a gene; V was cut back by 7 bases and J by 4 bases. DNA of the CDR3: TGTGCTAGTGAGGACAGGAGGAATCAGCCCCAGCATTTT. The encoded protein is CASEDRRNQPQHF.

At least ten counts were recorded for this clonotype. The rearrangement links TRBV29-1 to TRBJ2-1; D is perhaps TRBD1 or TRBD2 (5 bases each). The CDR3 spans 12 residues. Germline V gene sequence: CDR1 SQVTM, CDR2 ANQGSEA. Trimming took 4 bases from V and 10 from J, leaving 14 bases between them. The CDR3 protein is CSVGTTWGEQFF. The CDR3 DNA reads as TGCAGCGTTGGCACTACCTGGGGGGAGCAGTTCTTC.

Only a few counts were recorded for this clonotype. The CDR3: CASSLDAGSFYEQYF. The CDR3 DNA sequence: TGTGCCAGCAGCTTAGATGCAGGGAGTTTCTACGAGCAGTACTTC. This chain joins TRBV7-9 and TRBJ2-7, with D possibly being TRBD1 or TRBD2 (5 bases each). V shed 1 base and J shed 3 bases, with 13 bases lying between them. This CDR3 comprises 15 residues. CDR1 is SEHNR, CDR2 FQNEAQ, per germline (reference sequence).

The chain carries TRBV21-1 and TRBJ2-1; the DNA was not compared with TRBD2, the D call given in the table. TRBV21-1 is a known pseudogene. The CDR3 has 16 residues. CDR3 DNA: TGTGCCAGCAGCAAAGGAAAGCGGGGGACCTACAATGAGCAGTTCTTC. Amino acids: CASSKGKRGTYNEQFF.

The chain combines TRBV12-3 or TRBV12-4 with TRBJ2-5; the match to TRBD2 covers 10 bases. The junction had 14 bases not matched to a gene; V was cut back by 5 bases and J by 5 bases. This CDR3 is 17 amino acids long. CDR3 nucleotides: TGTGCCAGCAGTCCGCAACTGGGAGCGGGGGGGGATGAGACCCAGTACTTC. Translating gives CASSPQLGAGGDETQYF.

There are many counts of this clonotype. The rearrangement links TRBV6-6 to TRBJ2-1; TRBD2 matches at 8 bases. Losses at the gene ends were 7 bases for V and 0 bases for J; bases not matched to a gene: 8. The V gene's germline CDR1 is MNHNY and CDR2 SVGAGI (reference sequence). The CDR3 contains 16 residues. As DNA, the CDR3 is TGTGCCAGCACCGAAAGGGCGGGGGGCTCCTACAATGAGCAGTTCTTC. It is translated as CASTERAGGSYNEQFF.

This clonotype was counted at least ten times. The J gene is TRBJ1-5, the V gene TRBV10-1; possible D gene TRBD1, 5 bases. Trimming stripped 0 bases from V and 0 bases from J, with 21 bases between. The CDR3 runs to 20 residues. Germline lookup yields CDR1 WNHNN and CDR2 SYGVQD (reference sequence). CDR3 in amino acids: CASSESPFRTNPYSNQPQHF. The CDR3 DNA reads as TGCGCCAGCAGTGAGTCGCCCTTCAGGACAAACCCCTATAGCAATCAGCCCCAGCATTTT.

There are a few counts of this clonotype. The chain employs TRBV6-1 and TRBJ1-1; possible D gene TRBD1, 5 bases. V shed 7 bases and J shed 4 bases, with 16 bases lying between them. Germline values: CDR1 MNHNS, CDR2 SASEGT. There are 14 residues in the CDR3. In nucleotides, the CDR3 is TGTGCCAGCACTCGGACGGCCCAGGGCACTGAAGCTTTCTTT. This sequence encodes CASTRTAQGTEAFF.

This clonotype was observed at least ten times. The chain carries TRBV5-4 and TRBJ2-1; TRBD2 aligns across 7 bases. The CDR3 totals 15 residues. The V gene end was trimmed by 1 base and the J gene end by 9 bases; junction bases not matched to a gene: 10. Per germline, CDR1 SGHNT and CDR2 YYREEE (reference sequence). CDR3: CASSLLWGGGGEQFF. CDR3 bases: TGTGCCAGCAGCTTGTTATGGGGGGGAGGCGGTGAGCAGTTCTTC.

There are many counts of this clonotype. This chain connects TRBV6-6 to TRBJ1-5; D is unresolved. CDR1 and CDR2 from the germline V gene are MNHNY and SVGAGI (reference sequence). Trimming took 6 bases from V and 4 from J, leaving 13 bases between them. The CDR3 totals 14 residues. The CDR3: CASSSLGVNQPQHF. As DNA, the CDR3 is TGTGCCAGCAGCTCTCTCGGGGTTAATCAGCCCCAGCATTTT.

This clonotype was seen ten or more times. This rearrangement joins TRBV7-9 to TRBJ1-1; 8 bases are a match to TRBD1. Germline trimming cut 5 bases from V and 4 bases from J; bases unmatched to any gene: 15. This CDR3 is 17 amino acids long. Per the germline V gene, CDR1 is SEHNR and CDR2 is FQNEAQ (reference sequence). The CDR3 DNA reads as TGTGCCAGCAGCCTAGGTCTGCTACTAACAGGGGGCACTGAAGCTTTCTTT. This codes for CASSLGLLLTGGTEAFF.

V and J are TRBV10-3 and TRBJ2-2; no firm D call. Looked up from germline, CDR1 is ENHRY and CDR2 is SYGVKD. Trimming removed 6 bases from V and 3 bases from J, with 14 bases in between. This CDR3 region has 15 residues. The CDR3 is CAISKVDGYTGELFF. In DNA form, the CDR3 reads TGTGCCATCAGCAAAGTGGACGGTTACACCGGGGAGCTGTTTTTT.

This clonotype was seen only a few times. V and J are TRBV7-3 and TRBJ1-6; a weak D match, TRBD1 (5 bases). Trimming left V 2 bases short and J 7 bases short, with 12 bases between. Germline CDR1 SGHTA, CDR2 FQGTGA. This CDR3 region has 15 residues. The CDR3 loop reads CASSLVGLPNSPLHF. DNA for the CDR3: TGTGCCAGCAGCTTAGTGGGGCTTCCGAATTCACCCCTCCACTTT.

This clonotype was seen a few times. This chain joins TRBV4-3 and TRBJ1-1; a possible D gene is TRBD1 (6 bases). Germline V gene sequence: CDR1 LGHNA, CDR2 YSLEER. The CDR3 extends over 14 amino acids. V dropped 0 bases and J dropped 4 bases, with 9 bases sitting between them. The DNA of the CDR3 is TGCGCCAGCAGCCAAGAGGGGGCCTTCACTGAAGCTTTCTTT. This translates into CASSQEGAFTEAFF.

This clonotype was recorded at least ten times. V gene TRBV11-2 combines with J gene TRBJ2-7; the D gene is possibly TRBD1 (5 bases). The CDR3 is 13 residues long. The V end lost 4 bases, the J end lost 6 bases, and 13 bases lay between the germline ends. CDR1 SGHAT and CDR2 FQNNGV come from the germline V gene. In DNA form, the CDR3 reads TGTGCCAGCAGCTCAGCAGGGATCGGCGAGCAGTACTTC. Protein sequence: CASSSAGIGEQYF.

As concerns this clonotype: A much larger clonotype is one base distant, so this may be a read error. The chain recombines TRBV7-6 with TRBJ2-1; D possibly corresponds to TRBD2 (7 bases). Germline values: CDR1 SGHVS, CDR2 FNYEAQ. CDR3 length: 16 amino acids. The CDR3 reads CASSLDGGGARNDQFF. For the CDR3, the DNA is TGTGCCAGCAGCTTAGACGGTGGGGGGGCCCGCAATGATCAGTTCTTC.

This rearrangement joins TRBV10-3 to TRBJ1-2; 9 bases are a match to TRBD1. Germline CDR1 is ENHRY and CDR2 is SYGVKD. The CDR3 runs 15 residues. The V gene end was trimmed by 3 bases and the J gene end by 4 bases; junction bases not matched to a gene: 6. Here the CDR3 DNA reads TGTGCCATCAGTGAATGGGACAGGGACAGCTATGGCTACACCTTC. Residues: CAISEWDRDSYGYTF.

This clonotype was counted at least ten times. J is TRBJ2-7 and V is TRBV4-3, with 7 bases identical to TRBD1. The germline gives CDR1 LGHNA, CDR2 YSLEER. The CDR3 length is 16 residues. V shed 0 bases, J shed 3 bases, and the junction held 8 bases outside the gene matches. Here the CDR3 DNA reads TGCGCCAGCAGCCAAGATAGTGCAGGGGGACGCTACGAGCAGTACTTC. Translation: CASSQDSAGGRYEQYF.

A few counts support this clonotype. The chain has TRBV2 and TRBJ2-2, with 8 bases identical to TRBD1. With 6 bases clipped from V and 6 bases from J, the junction kept 3 bases outside the gene matches. The CDR3 consists of 13 residues. The germline V gene has CDR1 SNHLY and CDR2 FYNNEI. CDR3 residues: CASRQGAAGELFF. CDR3 nucleotides: TGTGCCAGCAGGCAGGGGGCCGCCGGGGAGCTGTTTTTT. The whole variable domain, filled in from reference TRBV2 and TRBJ2-2, reads EPEVTQTPSHQVTQMGQEVILRCVPISNHLYFYWYRQILGQKVEFLVSFYNNEISEKSEIFDDQFSVERPDGSNFTLKIRSTKLEDSAMYFCASRQGAAGELFFGEGSRLTVL.

V and J are TRBV6-5 and TRBJ1-3; the D gene is possibly TRBD1 (6 bases). Germline V gene sequence: CDR1 MNHEY, CDR2 SVGAGI. This CDR3 comprises 15 residues. V shed 0 bases and J shed 3 bases, with 9 bases lying between them. The CDR3 region is CASSYSQGSGNTIYF. DNA for the CDR3: TGTGCCAGCAGTTACTCCCAGGGGAGTGGAAACACCATATATTTT.

V and J are TRBV20-1 and TRBJ2-2, with D perhaps matching TRBD1 or TRBD2 (5 bases each). V dropped 3 bases and J dropped 0 bases, with 11 bases sitting between them. The CDR3 has 15 residues. The germline CDR1 and CDR2 sequences are DFQATT and SNEGSKA (reference sequence). CDR3 bases: TGCAGTGCTAGGGCAGGGACGGCGAACACCGGGGAGCTGTTTTTT. Its protein is CSARAGTANTGELFF.

The chain has TRBV2 and TRBJ1-2; TRBD1 matches 9 bases. V dropped 8 bases and J dropped 4; count of bases not matched to a gene: 8. Germline CDR1 SNHLY, CDR2 FYNNEI. The CDR3 runs to 14 residues. In DNA form, the CDR3 reads TGTGCCAGCTCGGGACAGGGATCCCCCTATGGCTACACCTTC. This codes for CASSGQGSPYGYTF.

The V call is TRBV7-3, the J call TRBJ2-3; a possible D gene is TRBD2 (7 bases). Germline V gives CDR1 SGHTA, CDR2 FQGTGA. Trimming shortened V by 5 bases and J by 4 bases, and 16 bases separated the two germline ends. This CDR3 region has 15 residues. CDR3 sequence reads: CASSPTRGAADTQYF. The CDR3 bases are TGTGCCAGCAGCCCTACCCGGGGGGCAGCAGATACGCAGTATTTT.